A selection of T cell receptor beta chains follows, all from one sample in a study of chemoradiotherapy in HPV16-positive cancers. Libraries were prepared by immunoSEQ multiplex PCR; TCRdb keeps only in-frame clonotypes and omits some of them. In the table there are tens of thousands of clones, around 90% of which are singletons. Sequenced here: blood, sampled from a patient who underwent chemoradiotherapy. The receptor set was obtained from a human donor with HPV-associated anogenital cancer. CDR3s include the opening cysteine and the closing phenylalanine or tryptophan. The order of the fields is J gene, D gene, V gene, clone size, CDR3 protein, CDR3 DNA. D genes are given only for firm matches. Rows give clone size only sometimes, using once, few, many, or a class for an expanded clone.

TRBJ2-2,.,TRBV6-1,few,CASSEMGGYTGELFF,TGTGCCAGCAGTGAAATGGGGGGTTACACCGGGGAGCTGTTTTTT
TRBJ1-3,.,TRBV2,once,CASSEGQDGNTIYF,TGTGCCAGCAGTGAGGGGCAGGATGGAAACACCATATATTTT
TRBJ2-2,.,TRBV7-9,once,CASSPNPGLIGELFF,TGTGCCAGCAGCCCTAACCCGGGGTTGATCGGGGAGCTGTTTTTT
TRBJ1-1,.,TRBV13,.,CASSLIANMNTEAFF,TGTGCCAGCAGCTTAATCGCGAATATGAACACTGAAGCTTTCTTT
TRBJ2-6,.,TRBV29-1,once,CSVASSGANVLTF,TGCAGCGTTGCGAGCTCTGGGGCCAACGTCCTGACTTTC
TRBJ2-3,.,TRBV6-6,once,CASSWLPTDTQYF,TGTGCCAGCAGTTGGTTGCCCACAGATACGCAGTATTTT
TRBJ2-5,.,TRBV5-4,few,CASSLPFSGQETQYF,TGTGCCAGCAGCTTACCCTTCTCCGGCCAAGAGACCCAGTACTTC
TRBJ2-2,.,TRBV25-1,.,CASSAAGAGELFF,TGTGCCAGCAGCGCCGCAGGGGCCGGGGAGCTGTTTTTT
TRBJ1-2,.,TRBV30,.,CAWSLRNYGYTF,TGTGCCTGGAGCCTCAGGAACTATGGCTACACCTTC
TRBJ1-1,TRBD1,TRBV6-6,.,CASSYLNTGARTEALF,TGTGCCAGCAGTTACCTTAATACAGGGGCCAGAACTGAAGCTCTCTTT
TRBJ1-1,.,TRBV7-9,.,CASSPRQAVTEAFF,TGTGCCAGCAGCCCCCGACAGGCAGTAACTGAAGCTTTCTTT
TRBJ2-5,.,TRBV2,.,CASNLLETQYF,TGTGCCAGCAATCTTCTGGAGACCCAGTACTTC
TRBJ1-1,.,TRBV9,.,CASSVEDLQYTEAFF,TGTGCCAGCAGCGTAGAAGACCTCCAATACACTGAAGCTTTCTTT
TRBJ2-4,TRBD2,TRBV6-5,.,CASSPGTSGNIQYF,TGTGCCAGCAGTCCCGGGACTAGCGGAAACATTCAGTACTTC
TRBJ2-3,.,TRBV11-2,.,CASSPSGQRTDTQYF,TGTGCCAGCAGCCCCTCCGGACAGCGCACAGATACGCAGTATTTT
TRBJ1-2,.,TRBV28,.,CASSFWGSNYGYTF,TGTGCCAGCAGTTTCTGGGGGAGTAACTATGGCTACACCTTC
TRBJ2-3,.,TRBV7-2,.,CASSPNFGGGGTDTQYF,TGTGCCAGCAGCCCCAATTTTGGGGGGGGCGGGACAGATACGCAGTATTTT
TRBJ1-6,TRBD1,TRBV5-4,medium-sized,CASSLGQPGQGINSPLHF,TGTGCCAGCAGCTTGGGGCAACCGGGACAGGGGATTAATTCACCCCTCCACTTT
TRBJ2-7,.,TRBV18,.,CASSPSTSSYEQYF,TGTGCCAGCTCACCCAGTACCAGCTCCTACGAGCAGTACTTC
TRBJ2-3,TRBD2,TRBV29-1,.,CSVDGGDTDTQYF,TGCAGCGTTGATGGGGGGGACACAGATACGCAGTATTTT
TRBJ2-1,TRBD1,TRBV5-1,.,CASSLEGGVGYNEQFF,TGCGCCAGCAGCTTGGAAGGGGGCGTAGGATACAATGAGCAGTTCTTC
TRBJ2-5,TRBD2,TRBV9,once,CASSPGGLAGQETQYF,TGTGCCAGCAGCCCCGGAGGACTAGCGGGGCAAGAGACCCAGTACTTC
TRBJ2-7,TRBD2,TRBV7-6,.,CASSLKTGGGSYEQYF,TGTGCCAGCAGCTTAAAAACGGGAGGAGGGTCCTACGAGCAGTACTTC
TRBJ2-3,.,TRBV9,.,CASSVAGTTDTQYF,TGTGCCAGCAGCGTAGCGGGAACCACAGATACGCAGTATTTT
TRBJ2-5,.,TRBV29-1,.,CSVEDPGDWEQYF,TGCAGCGTTGAAGATCCAGGGGACTGGGAGCAGTACTTC
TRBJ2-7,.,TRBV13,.,CASSWGLQTYEQYF,TGTGCCAGCAGCTGGGGACTTCAAACCTACGAGCAGTACTTC
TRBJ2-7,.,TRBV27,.,CASSFTAFSYEQYF,TGTGCCAGCAGTTTCACGGCGTTCTCCTACGAGCAGTACTTC
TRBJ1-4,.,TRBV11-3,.,CASSLEGSREKLFF,TGTGCCAGCAGCTTAGAGGGGTCGCGGGAAAAACTGTTTTTT
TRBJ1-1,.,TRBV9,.,CASSAAHLGWAMNTEAFF,TGTGCCAGCAGCGCAGCCCATTTGGGTTGGGCCATGAACACTGAAGCTTTCTTT
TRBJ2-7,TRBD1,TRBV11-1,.,CASEGQGAYEQYF,TGTGCCAGCGAGGGGCAGGGGGCATACGAGCAGTACTTC
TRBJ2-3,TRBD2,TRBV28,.,CASSPLGLAGLDTQYF,TGTGCCAGCAGTCCCTTAGGACTAGCGGGATTAGATACGCAGTATTTT
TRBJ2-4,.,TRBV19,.,CASSMKVLAKNIQYF,TGTGCCAGTAGTATGAAAGTACTAGCCAAAAACATTCAGTACTTC
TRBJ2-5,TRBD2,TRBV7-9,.,CASSSRLAGGQETQYF,TGTGCCAGCAGTTCCAGACTAGCGGGGGGACAAGAGACCCAGTACTTC
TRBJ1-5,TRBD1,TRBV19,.,CASSGGTGGSNQPQHF,TGTGCCAGTAGTGGTGGGACAGGGGGTAGTAATCAGCCCCAGCATTTT
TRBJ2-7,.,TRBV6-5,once,CASSYSGRGPRYEQYF,TGTGCCAGCAGTTACTCGGGTAGGGGCCCCCGTTACGAGCAGTACTTC
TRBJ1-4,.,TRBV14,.,CASSRTRGMANEKLFF,TGTGCCAGCAGCCGAACCCGGGGTATGGCTAATGAAAAACTGTTTTTT
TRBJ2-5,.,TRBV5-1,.,CASSLKQSLRSETQYF,TGCGCCAGCAGCTTGAAGCAATCTTTGAGGTCAGAGACCCAGTACTTC
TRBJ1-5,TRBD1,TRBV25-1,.,CASREGQVNQPQHF,TGTGCCAGTAGAGAGGGACAGGTAAATCAGCCCCAGCATTTT
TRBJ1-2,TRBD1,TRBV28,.,CASSLWHQGQSSRGYTF,TGTGCCAGCAGTTTATGGCACCAGGGACAGAGTTCGAGGGGCTACACCTTC
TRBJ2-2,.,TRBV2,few,CASSKNRNTGELFF,TGTGCCAGCAGTAAAAACAGAAACACCGGGGAGCTGTTTTTT